The clone carrying this TCR beta chain has only a few counts. Authors' data handling: Scientists estimated how many nucleated cells there were by amplifying reference gene primers. This table comes from immunoSEQ multiplex PCR, and its TCRdb copy is limited to in-frame clones, with some not included. V and J calls and clone size are copied from that table; D and trimming were computed from the DNA. The sample includes 210,000 or so clones, around 84% of them seen just once. This sample is part of a study of blood T cell repertoires in COVID-19. Losses at the gene ends were 3 bases for V and 8 bases for J; bases not matched to a gene: 14. Germline V gene data show CDR1 as GTSNPN and CDR2 as SVGIG (reference sequence). The CDR3 runs to 16 residues. Participants' reported clinical history set cohort assignment.

The chain couples TRBV30 to TRBJ2-1; 9 bases are a match to TRBD1. The sequencing sample was made of PBMCs or T cells enriched from blood (not recorded which). The TCR sequence derives from a woman between 40 and 50 years old with acute COVID-19. In DNA, the CDR3 is TGTGCCTGGAGGGCCCCGGGACAGGGCTCTTTCGATGAGCAGTTCTTC. Its protein product is CAWRAPGQGSFDEQFF. Combining the CDR3 with reference TRBV30 and TRBJ2-1 gives the whole variable domain SQTIHQWPATLVQPVGSPLSLECTVEGTSNPNLYWYRQAAGRGLQLLFYSVGIGQISSEVPQNLSASRPQDRQFILSSKKLLLSDSGFYLCAWRAPGQGSFDEQFFGPGTRLTVL.